This TCR beta chain originates from a study of T cells in Graves' hyperthyroidism and ophthalmopathy. As for the study in general: At initial diagnosis, before any treatment had begun, peripheral blood was obtained. General study results and limits: Blood held most thyroid clonotypes expanded above 0.001 frequency.

Losses at the gene ends were 6 bases for V and 0 bases for J; bases not matched to a gene: 8. The CDR3 runs 17 residues. The germline CDR1 and CDR2 sequences are MNHEY and SMNVEV (reference sequence). The sample holds a few counts of this clonotype. As yet, its antigen is unknown. RNA transcripts were the template for amplifying TCR beta CDR3 regions. TCR CDR3 underwent first-round RT-PCR with the HTBI primer set. Via MiXCR, TCRdb re-called the multiplex PCR reads, giving one row per CDR3 protein. Of 650,000 to 850,000 distinct CDR3 sequences in the sample, around 20% were seen once. The sequenced sample was blood. The sequence derives from a woman between 45 and 65 years old with Graves' hyperthyroidism that later progressed to Graves' ophthalmopathy. V and J are TRBV27 and TRBJ2-6; 7 nucleotides line up with TRBD1. DNA for the CDR3: TGTGCCAGCAGCCCGGACAGGCCTCTCTCTGGGGCCAACGTCCTGACTTTC. It codes for CASSPDRPLSGANVLTF.